This T cell receptor beta chain was sequenced during a study of blood T cell repertoires in COVID-19. Study context: PBMCs, B-cell-depleted T cells, or T cells were the source of the cDNA or gDNA that made up the material.

Participants spanned ages about 18 to 90 years and resided in about 25 US areas. Recovered Cohort 3 donors showed two negative PCRs, clearance, or symptom resolution. Some clones are missing from TCRdb's copy, which holds only in-frame ones; the method was immunoSEQ multiplex PCR. This sample yields about 460,000 clones, of which roughly nine tenths are seen a single time; roughly 8.5% belongs to the top ten. This clonotype originated in a woman aged 55-69 years who had recovered from COVID-19. Specimen: PBMCs or T cells enriched from blood (not recorded which).

CDR3 sequence: CASSFPGVLSSPLHF. CDR3 coding DNA: TGTGCCAGCAGCTTCCCGGGGGTATTAAGTTCACCCCTCCACTTT. The V gene is TRBV7-2, the J gene TRBJ1-6; D is possibly TRBD1 (5 bases). CDR3 size: 15 residues. The germline CDR1 and CDR2 sequences are SGHTA and FQGNSA. Trimming removed 3 bases from V and 9 bases from J, with 15 bases in between.